This T cell receptor beta chain was documented in a study of technical replicates of blood from a handful of donors. Clones were read by immunoSEQ multiplex PCR, and TCRdb kept only the in-frame ones, dropping some. The data show tens of thousands of clones, 80% to 90% seen once. J gave up 10 bases and V 7 bases, and 6 bases lay outside the gene matches. The CDR3 runs to 14 residues. Germline V gene lookup returns CDR1 SNHLY and CDR2 FYNNEI. The chain employs TRBV2 and TRBJ2-1; the match to TRBD2 covers 14 bases. Sequenced material: PBMCs. The source of this sequence is a human donor in good health. Some clones in this sample may be carry-over from other donors' samples. CDR3 nucleotides: TGTGCCAGCAATAGACTAGCGGGGGGGGGCGAGCAGTTCTTC. This gives the protein CASNRLAGGGEQFF.